This passage covers 14 T cell receptor beta chains from one sample sequenced in a study of blood T cell repertoires in COVID-19. Libraries were prepared by immunoSEQ multiplex PCR; TCRdb keeps only in-frame clonotypes and omits some of them. The table lists 110,000 or so clones, roughly 88% of them singletons. Sequenced sample: peripheral blood. Source of these receptors: a woman at least 80 years old with active or convalescent COVID-19.

V usage is TRBV5-4 and J usage is TRBJ1-2, with 12 bases aligning to TRBD1. J was trimmed by 2 bases and V by 4 bases; bases with no gene match: 6. This CDR3 comprises 16 residues. Germline V gene sequence: CDR1 SGHNT, CDR2 YYREEE (reference sequence). The CDR3 is CASSPGQGAANYGYTF. CDR3 bases: TGTGCCAGCAGCCCGGGACAGGGGGCGGCAAACTATGGCTACACCTTC.

The chain uses TRBV7-6 and TRBJ2-5, with D tentatively TRBD1 (6 bases). CDR1 is SGHVS, CDR2 FNYEAQ, per germline. This CDR3 comprises 15 residues. Trimming pared 0 bases from V and 7 bases from J, leaving 15 bases between. The CDR3 loop is CASSLAYRASGTQYF. The CDR3 DNA is TGTGCCAGCAGCTTAGCTTACAGGGCCTCGGGGACCCAGTACTTC.

The chain joins TRBV9 to TRBJ2-2; D unclear. The CDR3 covers 13 residues. Germline-derived CDR1 and CDR2 are SGDLS and YYNGEE. Trimming pared 3 bases from V and 6 bases from J, leaving 9 bases between. CDR3 amino acids: CASSGNFAGELFF. CDR3 nucleotide sequence: TGTGCCAGCAGCGGTAATTTTGCCGGGGAGCTGTTTTTT.

The rearrangement uses TRBV5-1 and TRBJ2-5; the D gene is possibly TRBD1 (6 bases). CDR1 is SGHRS and CDR2 is YFSETQ in the germline V gene. V was trimmed by 0 bases and J by 3 bases, leaving 15 bases between them. CDR3 length: 16 residues. The CDR3 DNA is TGCGCCAGCAGCTTGGGCTCCTCCGACAGGAAAGAGACCCAGTACTTC. Protein product: CASSLGSSDRKETQYF.

The chain uses TRBV12-3 or TRBV12-4 and TRBJ1-2; the match to TRBD1 covers 7 bases. V dropped 5 bases and J dropped 8; count of bases not matched to a gene: 8. This CDR3 is built from 13 residues. The CDR3 spells CASSPLTGSGYTF. Written as DNA, the CDR3 is TGTGCCAGCAGTCCCCTGACAGGGTCCGGCTACACCTTC.

V is TRBV18 and J is TRBJ2-4, with TRBD2 matching 8 bases. This CDR3 is 14 amino acids long. Germline CDR1 is KGHSH and CDR2 is LQKENI. V gave up 6 bases and J gave up 6 bases; unmatched junction bases: 7. The CDR3 reads CASSSSGRGNIQYF. The CDR3 DNA reads TGTGCCAGCTCCTCCAGCGGGAGAGGAAACATTCAGTACTTC.

The chain is built from TRBV5-1 and TRBJ2-7; 13 bases fit TRBD2. Germline CDR1 SGHRS, CDR2 YFSETQ. Losses at the gene ends were 4 bases for V and 4 bases for J; bases not matched to a gene: 14. This CDR3 has 18 amino acids. The CDR3: CASSDLPTRTSGSYEQYF. The CDR3 region has the DNA TGCGCCAGCAGCGACCTCCCGACCCGGACTAGCGGGAGTTACGAGCAGTACTTC.

V is TRBV7-2 and J is TRBJ2-5; 14 bases match TRBD2. V trimming: 5 bases; J trimming: 4 bases; junction bases outside the gene matches: 12. Germline loops: CDR1 SGHTA, CDR2 FQGNSA. This CDR3 is built from 18 residues. In DNA, the CDR3 is TGTGCCAGCAGCCCGATGGGGACTAGCGGGAGACTACGAGAGACCCAGTACTTC. This translates into CASSPMGTSGRLRETQYF.

The CDR3 sequence: CASRSQGVYSGELFF. The CDR3 DNA is TGTGCCAGCAGATCACAGGGGGTGTACTCGGGGGAGCTGTTTTTT. The rearrangement links TRBV11-2 to TRBJ2-2; 8 nucleotides match TRBD1. There are 15 residues in the CDR3. Germline loops: CDR1 SGHAT, CDR2 FQNNGV. J was trimmed by 8 bases and V by 6 bases; bases with no gene match: 11.

CDR3 in amino acids: CASSEWYQNNQPQHF. DNA of the CDR3: TGTGCCAGCAGTGAATGGTATCAGAACAATCAGCCCCAGCATTTT. This rearrangement joins TRBV6-1 to TRBJ1-5; D uncertain. Germline V lookup: CDR1 MNHNS, CDR2 SASEGT. The CDR3 is 15 amino acids. Trimming removed 2 bases at V and 3 bases at J, with 11 bases between.

V and J are TRBV6-1 and TRBJ2-5, with 10 bases matching TRBD1. After removal of 0 bases from V and 4 bases from J, the junction contained 8 bases not matched to a gene. The length of the CDR3 is 17 residues. Germline V lookup: CDR1 MNHNS, CDR2 SASEGT. The CDR3 loop reads CASSEALGQGIPETQYF. The CDR3 DNA follows: TGTGCCAGCAGTGAAGCGCTGGGACAGGGGATCCCAGAGACCCAGTACTTC.

The chain carries TRBV28 and TRBJ2-2; D may be TRBD1 (6 bases). Germline V gives CDR1 MDHEN, CDR2 SYDVKM. The CDR3 length is 14 residues. Trimming cost V 5 bases and J 3 bases, with 10 bases left between them. Here the CDR3 reads CASSETGDTGELFF. The CDR3 DNA reads as TGTGCCAGCAGTGAGACAGGAGACACCGGGGAGCTGTTTTTT.

J is TRBJ1-5 and V is TRBV5-4, with D maybe TRBD1 (5 bases). CDR1 and CDR2 (germline): SGHNT, YYREEE (reference sequence). This CDR3 comprises 14 residues. Trimming stripped 7 bases from V and 1 base from J, with 12 bases between. The CDR3: CASSQGGSNQPQHF. The CDR3 DNA sequence: TGTGCCAGCTCCCAGGGAGGGAGCAATCAGCCCCAGCATTTT.

CDR3 amino acids: CSARGRAYNEQFF. In DNA form, the CDR3 reads TGCAGTGCCAGGGGTCGAGCCTACAATGAGCAGTTCTTC. The rearrangement joins TRBV29-1 to TRBJ2-1, with D perhaps TRBD1 (6 bases). The germline V gene has CDR1 SQVTM and CDR2 ANQGSEA. This CDR3 is built from 13 residues.